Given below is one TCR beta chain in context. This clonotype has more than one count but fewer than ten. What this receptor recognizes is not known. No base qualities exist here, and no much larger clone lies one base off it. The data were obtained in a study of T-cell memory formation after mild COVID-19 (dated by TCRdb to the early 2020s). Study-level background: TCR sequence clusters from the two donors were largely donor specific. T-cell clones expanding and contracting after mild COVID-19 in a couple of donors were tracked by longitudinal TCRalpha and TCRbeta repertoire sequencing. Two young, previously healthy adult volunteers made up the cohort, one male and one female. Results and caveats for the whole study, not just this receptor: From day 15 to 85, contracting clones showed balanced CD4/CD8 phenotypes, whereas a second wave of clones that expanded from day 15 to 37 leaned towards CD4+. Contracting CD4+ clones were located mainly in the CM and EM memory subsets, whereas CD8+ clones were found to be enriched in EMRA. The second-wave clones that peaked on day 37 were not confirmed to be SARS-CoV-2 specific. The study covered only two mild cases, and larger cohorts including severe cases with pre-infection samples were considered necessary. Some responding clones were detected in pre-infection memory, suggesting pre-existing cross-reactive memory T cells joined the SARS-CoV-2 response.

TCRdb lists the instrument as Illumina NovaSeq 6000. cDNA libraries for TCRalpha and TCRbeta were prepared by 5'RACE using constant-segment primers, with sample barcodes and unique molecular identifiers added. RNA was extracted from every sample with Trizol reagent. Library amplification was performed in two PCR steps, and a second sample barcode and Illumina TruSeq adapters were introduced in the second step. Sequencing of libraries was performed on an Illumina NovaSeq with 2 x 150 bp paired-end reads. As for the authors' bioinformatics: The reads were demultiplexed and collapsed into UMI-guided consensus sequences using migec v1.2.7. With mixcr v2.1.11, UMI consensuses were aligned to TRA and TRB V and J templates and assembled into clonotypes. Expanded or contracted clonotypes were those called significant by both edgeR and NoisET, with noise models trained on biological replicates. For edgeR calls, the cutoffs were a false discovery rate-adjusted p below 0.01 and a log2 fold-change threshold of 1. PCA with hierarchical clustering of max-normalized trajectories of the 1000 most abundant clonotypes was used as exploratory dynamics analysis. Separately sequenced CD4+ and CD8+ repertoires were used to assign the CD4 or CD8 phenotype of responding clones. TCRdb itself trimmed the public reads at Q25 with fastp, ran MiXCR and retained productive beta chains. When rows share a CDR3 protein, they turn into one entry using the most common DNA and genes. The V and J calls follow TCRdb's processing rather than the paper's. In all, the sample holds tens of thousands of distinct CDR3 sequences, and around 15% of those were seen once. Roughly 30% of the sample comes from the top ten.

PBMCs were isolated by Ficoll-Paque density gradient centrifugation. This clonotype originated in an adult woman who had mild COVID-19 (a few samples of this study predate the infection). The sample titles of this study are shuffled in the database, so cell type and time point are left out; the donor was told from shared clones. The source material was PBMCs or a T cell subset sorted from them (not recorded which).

The CDR3 region reads CASSLGKPEQFF. The DNA sequence is TGTGCCAGCAGTTTAGGGAAACCTGAGCAGTTCTTC. The chain links TRBV5-6 with TRBJ2-1, with no reliable assignment of the D segment. From the cysteine up to the phenylalanine, the CDR3 has a length of 12 residues. Kept here is only the CDR3 DNA, which spans 36 bases and is read in frame from base 1. Trimming removed 5 bases from V and 9 bases from J, leaving 12 bases between the germline ends. The CDR1 and CDR2 encoded by the germline V gene are SGHDT and YYEEEE.